A selection of T cell receptor beta chains follows, all from one sample in a study of cytomegalovirus exposure and HLA in healthy donors. Sequencing was performed with immunoSEQ multiplex PCR; in TCRdb, only in-frame clones are kept and a portion is missing. Here the sample spans approximately 150,000 clones, about 73% being singletons. Sequencing input: PBMCs. These receptors were collected from a woman between 50 and 59 years old in good health and CMV-seropositive. Both conserved end residues are part of each CDR3. D genes are given only for firm matches. Clone size appears in some rows only: once, few, many, or a class for an expanded clone.

j_gene	d_gene	abundance	v_gene	CDR3nt	CDR3aa
TRBJ2-7	NA	NA	TRBV4-1	TGCGCCAGCAGCCACCCTCGGCAGGGTTCACCCTACGAGCAGTACTTC	CASSHPRQGSPYEQYF
TRBJ2-2	TRBD1	NA	TRBV5-1	TGCGCCAGCCAGCCGGTCCGATCAGGGGGCATTAACACCGGGGAGCTGTTTTTT	CASQPVRSGGINTGELFF
TRBJ2-1	TRBD2	NA	TRBV10-3	TGTGCCATCAGTGAAGTCATAGGACTAGCGGGTTCTTCCTACAATGAGCAGTTCTTC	CAISEVIGLAGSSYNEQFF
TRBJ1-2	NA	NA	TRBV6-5	TGTGCCAGCCTTAGCAGACCTTATGGCTACACCTTC	CASLSRPYGYTF
TRBJ1-1	NA	NA	TRBV10-3	TGTGCCATCATGGGACTTTTAAACACTGAAGCTTTCTTT	CAIMGLLNTEAFF
TRBJ2-2	NA	NA	TRBV30	TGTGCCTGGAGTTCGTTGGGAGCGAACACCGGGGAGCTGTTTTTT	CAWSSLGANTGELFF
TRBJ1-1	NA	NA	TRBV5-1	TGCGCCAGCAGTCGGGACAAAATGAACACTGAAGCTTTCTTT	CASSRDKMNTEAFF
TRBJ2-5	NA	once	TRBV6-1	TGTGCCAGCCGAACATCGAGGGAGACCCAGTACTTC	CASRTSRETQYF
TRBJ2-1	TRBD2	NA	TRBV4-1	TGCGCCAGCAGCCTCGGACTAGACTACAATGAGCAGTTCTTC	CASSLGLDYNEQFF
TRBJ2-5	TRBD2	NA	TRBV5-1	TGCGCCAGCACGCGGGGGGCTATAACCCAAGAGACCCAGTACTTC	CASTRGAITQETQYF
TRBJ2-1	NA	NA	TRBV27	TGTGCCAGCAGTGTAGCTCTTGAAGGTGAGCAGTTCTTC	CASSVALEGEQFF
TRBJ2-1	TRBD1	NA	TRBV7-3	TGTGCCAGCAGCCGGGACAGGTCGGGGGAGCAGTTCTTC	CASSRDRSGEQFF
TRBJ1-2	NA	NA	TRBV30	TGTGCCTGGAGCTACAGTAACTATGGCTACACCTTC	CAWSYSNYGYTF
TRBJ2-6	NA	NA	TRBV13	TGTGCCAGCAGCCTTCATCAGGGCTACGGGGCCAACGTCCTGACTTTC	CASSLHQGYGANVLTF
TRBJ1-1	NA	few	TRBV5-1	TGCGCCAGCAGCTTGGGGGCAGGGGATGTTACTGAAGCTTTCTTT	CASSLGAGDVTEAFF
TRBJ2-7	NA	NA	TRBV7-9	TGTGCCAGCAGCTTAGGCCAGGGCCCCGCTGGCCCTTACGAGCAGTACTTC	CASSLGQGPAGPYEQYF
TRBJ1-5	NA	NA	TRBV6-1	TGTGCCAGCGGCCCAGGAAGGGGCGGACAGCCCCAGCATTTT	CASGPGRGGQPQHF
TRBJ2-7	TRBD2	NA	TRBV6-1	TGTGCCAGCGAGCGGGGTGGGTTCTACGAGCAGTACTTC	CASERGGFYEQYF
TRBJ2-1	NA	NA	TRBV4-1	TGCGCCAGCAGCCAACCCCGGACAGCGCGAGCGTTCTACAATGAGCAGTTCTTC	CASSQPRTARAFYNEQFF
TRBJ2-1	NA	NA	TRBV19	TGTGCCAGTAGTATAGCTACGATAGCGTCCTACAATGAGCAGTTCTTC	CASSIATIASYNEQFF
TRBJ2-1	NA	NA	TRBV10-1	TGCGCCAGCAGTGACAGCTACAATGAGCAGTTCTTC	CASSDSYNEQFF
TRBJ1-5	NA	NA	TRBV30	TGTGCCTGGAGCGAGGGTCAGCGCAATCAGCCCCAGCATTTT	CAWSEGQRNQPQHF
TRBJ2-5	TRBD1	NA	TRBV6-1	TGTGCCAGCACCTCGGACAGGGGCGGTATAGAGACCCAGTACTTC	CASTSDRGGIETQYF
TRBJ2-2	TRBD1	NA	TRBV5-8	TGTGCCAGCAGCTTGCTCAGGACAGGGTGGCGGGAGCTGTTTTTT	CASSLLRTGWRELFF
TRBJ2-7	NA	once	TRBV5-8	TGTGCCAGCAGCTTACCAGGGGCCCTAGGCGAGCAGTACTTC	CASSLPGALGEQYF
TRBJ1-1	TRBD1	NA	TRBV27	TGTGCCAGCAGTTCCCGGGACAGGGGTCACACTGAAGCTTTCTTT	CASSSRDRGHTEAFF
TRBJ2-7	TRBD2	once	TRBV4-2	TGTGCCAGCAGCCAAGGGGGGGGCTACGAGCAGTACTTC	CASSQGGGYEQYF
TRBJ1-2	NA	NA	TRBV4-1	TGCGCCAGCAGCCGCTCGGGGGCGCGCGGGGGCGGCTACACCTTC	CASSRSGARGGGYTF
TRBJ1-1	NA	NA	TRBV6-6	TGTGCCAGCAGTTACCTGGGCCCCACTGAAGCTTTCTTT	CASSYLGPTEAFF
TRBJ1-2	NA	NA	TRBV4-1	TGCGCCAGCAGCCAAGGGGGGAATTCCGGGACACTCCGTAACTATGGCTACACCTTC	CASSQGGNSGTLRNYGYTF
TRBJ2-1	NA	NA	TRBV4-1	TGCGCCAGCAGCCAAGAGTCTCGCTACTACAATGAGCAGTTCTTC	CASSQESRYYNEQFF
TRBJ1-4	NA	NA	TRBV18	TGTGCCAGCTCACCCACCTCCCGATGTAAGGTTAGGAGTGAAAAACTGTTTTTT	CASSPTSRCKVRSEKLFF
TRBJ2-1	NA	NA	TRBV27	TGTGCCAGCAGTTGGGGATGGGACACCCACCGGGATGAGCAGTTCTTC	CASSWGWDTHRDEQFF
TRBJ2-2	NA	once	TRBV27	TGTGCCAGCAGCAAAACCCCGAGCTCTCCGGGGGTCGGGGAGCTGTTTTTT	CASSKTPSSPGVGELFF
TRBJ2-1	NA	NA	TRBV5-1	TGCGCCAGCAGCTGGGACTTATACAATGAGCAGTTCTTC	CASSWDLYNEQFF
TRBJ2-7	TRBD1	NA	TRBV7-3	TGTGCCAGCAGCTTAACGTCTTTTATTAGGGACAGCTCCTACGAGCAGTACTTC	CASSLTSFIRDSSYEQYF
TRBJ1-2	TRBD1	NA	TRBV7-8	TGTGCCAGCAGCTTAGGGACAGGGAACGGCTACACCTTC	CASSLGTGNGYTF
TRBJ1-2	NA	NA	TRBV19	TGTGCCAGTAGTAAGCAGGGAGGAATCTATGGCTACACCTTC	CASSKQGGIYGYTF
TRBJ2-7	TRBD1	NA	TRBV7-9	TGTGCCAGCAGCTTTTGGACAGGGGCGACCAAATTCTACGAGCAGTACTTC	CASSFWTGATKFYEQYF
TRBJ2-7	TRBD2	NA	TRBV9	TGTGCCAGCAGCGTAGAGTGGACTAGCGGGACCAACGAGCAGTACTTC	CASSVEWTSGTNEQYF
TRBJ2-2	TRBD1	NA	TRBV19	TGTGCCAGTAGTACCCAGGGGGCCGGGGAGCTGTTTTTT	CASSTQGAGELFF
TRBJ1-2	NA	NA	TRBV6-6	TGTGCCAGCAGTTACTCCCTAGGTTTACCTTATGGCTACACCTTC	CASSYSLGLPYGYTF
TRBJ1-3	TRBD1	NA	TRBV9	TGTGCCAGCAGCGACCGTTACACAGGGGCGGCGGGAAACACCATATATTTT	CASSDRYTGAAGNTIYF
TRBJ2-7	TRBD2	NA	TRBV4-2	TGTGCCAGCAGCCAAGATCGGGGGGGGCCCTACGAGCAGTACTTC	CASSQDRGGPYEQYF
TRBJ2-3	TRBD1	NA	TRBV5-6	TGTGCCAGCAGCCCCGGGACAGGGAGGGCGGCAGATACGCAGTATTTT	CASSPGTGRAADTQYF
TRBJ2-5	NA	NA	TRBV2	TGTGCCAGCACTTCGCAGGGCAGGGCTGGCATGAAGACCCAGTACTTC	CASTSQGRAGMKTQYF
TRBJ2-3	TRBD2	NA	TRBV9	TGTGCCAGCAGCGTAGGGGGGACTAGCGGCACAGATACGCAGTATTTT	CASSVGGTSGTDTQYF
TRBJ1-2	TRBD1	NA	TRBV2	TGTGCCAGCAGCCCACCCGAACAGGGGGCGCGGGGCTACACCTTC	CASSPPEQGARGYTF
TRBJ1-2	TRBD1	NA	TRBV7-2	TGTGCCAGCAGCTTACAGACAGGGGCTTATGGCTACACCTTC	CASSLQTGAYGYTF